The rows below give T cell receptor beta chains drawn from one sample of a study of T cell responses to AZD1222 COVID-19 vaccine. Data came from immunoSEQ multiplex PCR; TCRdb stores just in-frame clones and leaves some out. The data contain 90,000 to 150,000 clones, around 90% of them seen just once; the ten biggest clones take up 8.4%. The specimen was peripheral blood, collected on day 0 of AZD1222 vaccination. These receptors all come from an adult in good health. The CDR3 runs from the conserved cysteine through the conserved F or W. A D gene is named only where the DNA matches it firmly. Expanded clones are given a class, and other clones once, few, many or no size at all.

TRBJ1-5,-,TRBD1,TRBV30,CAWSVRQGAKQPQHF,TGTGCCTGGAGTGTCAGGCAGGGGGCGAAGCAGCCCCAGCATTTT
TRBJ2-3,-,TRBD2,TRBV7-9,CASSPGRGPTDTQYF,TGTGCCAGCAGCCCCGGGAGGGGACCCACAGATACGCAGTATTTT
TRBJ1-3,-,-,TRBV10-3,CAIRGTTGNTIYF,TGTGCCATCAGGGGGACTACAGGAAACACCATATATTTT
TRBJ1-2,-,-,TRBV20-1,CSASSDRLIFYGYTF,TGCAGTGCTAGTAGCGACCGACTCATTTTCTATGGCTACACCTTC
TRBJ2-7,many,TRBD1,TRBV19,CASSIGRDRGRHEQYF,TGTGCCAGTAGTATAGGACGGGACAGGGGGAGGCACGAGCAGTACTTC
TRBJ2-2,-,-,TRBV5-8,CASSPRGLRNTGELFF,TGTGCCAGCAGCCCCAGGGGCCTTCGCAACACCGGGGAGCTGTTTTTT
TRBJ1-2,-,-,TRBV10-3,CAIRGTDNYGYTF,TGTGCCATCAGGGGGACGGACAACTATGGCTACACCTTC
TRBJ1-1,-,-,TRBV6-2/TRBV6-3,CASSYSGDTGNTEAFF,TGTGCCAGCAGTTACTCGGGGGATACAGGGAACACTGAAGCTTTCTTT
TRBJ2-7,-,TRBD1,TRBV19,CASSPGTGSASYEQYF,TGTGCCAGCAGTCCCGGGACAGGTTCAGCGTCCTACGAGCAGTACTTC
TRBJ1-3,-,-,TRBV5-1,CASSGGGFGNTIYF,TGCGCCAGCAGCGGAGGGGGTTTTGGAAACACCATATATTTT
TRBJ1-1,-,TRBD1,TRBV5-1,CASCPGQGSNTEAFF,TGCGCCAGCTGTCCGGGACAGGGGTCGAACACTGAAGCTTTCTTT
TRBJ2-1,-,TRBD2,TRBV19,CASSNTRTSGRADPFF,TGTGCCAGTAGTAATACCAGGACTAGCGGGAGGGCCGACCCGTTCTTC
TRBJ2-5,-,-,TRBV5-1,CASSFDQETQYF,TGCGCCAGCAGCTTTGACCAAGAGACCCAGTACTTC
TRBJ2-1,-,TRBD2,TRBV7-9,CASSLVRRGAYNEQFF,TGTGCCAGCAGCTTAGTTCGGCGGGGGGCCTACAATGAGCAGTTCTTC
TRBJ1-4,-,-,TRBV7-7,CASSLGLEPNEKLFF,TGTGCTAGCAGCTTAGGGCTTGAGCCTAATGAAAAACTGTTTTTT
TRBJ2-1,-,-,TRBV7-3,CASSYGNNEQFF,TGTGCCAGCAGCTACGGGAACAATGAGCAGTTCTTC
TRBJ2-4,-,TRBD1,TRBV19,CASSKTSGTGENIQYF,TGTGCCAGTAGTAAGACATCCGGGACAGGGGAAAACATTCAGTACTTC
TRBJ1-5,few,-,TRBV19,CASCPGAGRVNQPQHF,TGTGCCAGTTGTCCAGGGGCCGGAAGGGTCAATCAGCCCCAGCATTTT
TRBJ1-2,-,-,TRBV7-9,CASERGSGYTF,TGTGCCAGCGAGCGGGGTAGCGGCTACACCTTC
TRBJ1-3,-,-,TRBV14,CASRKAGSSGNTIYF,TGTGCCAGCAGGAAGGCAGGCAGCTCTGGAAACACCATATATTTT
TRBJ2-3,once,-,TRBV27,CASSGGAGDTQYF,TGTGCCAGCAGTGGGGGGGCGGGGGATACGCAGTATTTT
TRBJ2-3,-,TRBD2,TRBV27,CASSLKGGRRTDTQYF,TGTGCCAGCAGTTTAAAAGGCGGGAGACGCACAGATACGCAGTATTTT
TRBJ2-3,-,TRBD1,TRBV9,CASSPPQGQSSTDTQYF,TGTGCCAGCAGCCCCCCACAGGGACAGTCTAGCACAGATACGCAGTATTTT
TRBJ1-5,-,-,TRBV19,CASSPRNQPQHF,TGTGCCAGTAGCCCAAGAAATCAGCCCCAGCATTTT
TRBJ2-3,-,TRBD2,TRBV6-2/TRBV6-3,CASSFRVWEGTDTQYF,TGTGCCAGCAGTTTTAGAGTTTGGGAGGGGACAGATACGCAGTATTTT
TRBJ2-1,-,TRBD2,TRBV2,CASSERGTSENSHSYNEQFF,TGTGCCAGCAGTGAGAGGGGGACTAGCGAGAACTCCCACTCCTACAATGAGCAGTTCTTC
TRBJ2-2,-,TRBD2,TRBV5-1,CASSQGLAGVFSGELFF,TGCGCCAGCAGCCAGGGACTAGCGGGAGTGTTTTCCGGGGAGCTGTTTTTT
TRBJ1-3,-,-,TRBV5-6,CASTLTSRNTIYF,TGTGCCAGCACCCTGACCTCCCGAAACACCATATATTTT
TRBJ1-1,once,TRBD1,TRBV23-1,CASSQLGQGALMANTEAFF,TGCGCCAGCAGTCAGTTGGGACAGGGGGCTTTAATGGCGAACACTGAAGCTTTCTTT